This TCR beta chain comes out of a study of blood T cell repertoires in COVID-19. In the original workflow: From reference gene primer amplification, estimates of nucleated cell counts were derived. Measured with immunoSEQ multiplex PCR; TCRdb has only the in-frame clones, and not every one. V and J calls and clone size come straight from that table; D and trimming were deduced from the DNA. The sample records around 300,000 clones, around 90% being singletons. The CDR3 is 15 residues long. After removal of 3 bases from V and 9 bases from J, the junction contained 14 bases not matched to a gene. The germline V gene encodes CDR1 KGHSH and CDR2 LQKENI. This clone was seen just once.

The V call is TRBV18, the J call TRBJ2-7, with 7 bases lining up with TRBD2. The origin of this receptor is a woman aged 18-29 years with acute COVID-19. The specimen was PBMCs or T cells enriched from blood (not recorded which). CDR3 bases: TGTGCCAGCTCACCTGCTTCGGGGGAGGGAGGAGGGCAGTACTTC. It translates to CASSPASGEGGGQYF.